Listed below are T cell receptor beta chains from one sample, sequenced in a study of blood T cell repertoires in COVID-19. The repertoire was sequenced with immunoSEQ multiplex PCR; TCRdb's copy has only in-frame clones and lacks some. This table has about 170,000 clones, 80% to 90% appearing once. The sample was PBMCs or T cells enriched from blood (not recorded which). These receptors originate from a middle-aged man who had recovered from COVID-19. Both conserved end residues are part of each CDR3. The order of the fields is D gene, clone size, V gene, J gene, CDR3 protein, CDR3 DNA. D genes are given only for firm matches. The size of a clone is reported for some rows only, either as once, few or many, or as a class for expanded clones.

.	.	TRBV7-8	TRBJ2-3	CASSFRGDKDTQYF	TGTGCCAGCAGCTTTCGGGGTGATAAAGATACGCAGTATTTT
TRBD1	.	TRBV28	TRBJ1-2	CASLGQALSGYTF	TGTGCCAGCCTCGGACAGGCCCTAAGTGGCTACACCTTC
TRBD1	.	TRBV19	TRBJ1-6	CASSDRGTGVSPLHF	TGTGCCAGTAGTGACCGGGGGACAGGGGTGTCACCCCTCCACTTT
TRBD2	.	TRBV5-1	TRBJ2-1	CASSLGRGGPNEQFF	TGCGCCAGCAGCTTGGGCCGCGGGGGTCCCAATGAGCAGTTCTTC
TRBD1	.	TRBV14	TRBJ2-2	CASRRQGAGELFF	TGTGCCAGCAGACGACAGGGGGCCGGGGAGCTGTTTTTT
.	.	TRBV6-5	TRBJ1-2	CATQAQNYGYTF	TGTGCCACACAGGCACAGAACTATGGCTACACCTTC
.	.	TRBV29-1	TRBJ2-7	CSVRNTYEQYF	TGCAGCGTCAGGAACACCTACGAGCAGTACTTC
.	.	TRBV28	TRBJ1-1	CASCRRQLEAFF	TGTGCCAGCTGCCGTCGACAGCTCGAAGCTTTCTTT
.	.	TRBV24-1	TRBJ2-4	CATSDATDRKNIQYF	TGTGCCACCAGTGATGCGACAGACCGAAAAAACATTCAGTACTTC
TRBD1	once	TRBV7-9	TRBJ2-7	CASSSGTGSYEQYF	TGTGCCAGCAGCTCCGGGACAGGGTCCTACGAGCAGTACTTC
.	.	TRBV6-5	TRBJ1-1	CASRKGQGNEAFF	TGTGCCAGCAGAAAAGGGCAGGGTAATGAAGCTTTCTTT
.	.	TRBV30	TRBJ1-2	CAWSVPGGGYTF	TGTGCCTGGAGTGTACCGGGTGGCGGCTACACCTTC
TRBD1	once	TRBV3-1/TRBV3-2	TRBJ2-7	CASSPGTGSFEQYF	TGTGCCAGCAGCCCCGGGACAGGGTCTTTTGAGCAGTACTTC
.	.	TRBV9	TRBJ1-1	CASSVEYSGQPYTEAFF	TGTGCCAGCAGCGTAGAATATTCCGGTCAACCCTACACTGAAGCTTTCTTT
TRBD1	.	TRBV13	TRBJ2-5	CASSRFGTAQETQYF	TGTGCCAGCAGCCGGTTTGGGACAGCCCAAGAGACCCAGTACTTC